This T cell receptor beta chain was captured in a study of spatial heterogeneity in lung cancer. The wider study: Alpha-chain sequences were detected in numbers that were consistently lower than beta-chain sequences. Study conclusions and caveats: Whereas they appeared in blood less at follow-up, ubiquitous expanded tumor TCRs appeared there more at resection.

As regards this clonotype: Its cognate antigen is unknown.

Germline loops: CDR1 DFQATT, CDR2 SNEGSKA (reference sequence). V lost 4 bases and J 5 bases, leaving 9 bases between the germline ends. This CDR3 comprises 12 residues. Single TCR cDNA molecules each had their own unique molecular identifier. TCRdb re-called the 5' RACE reads through MiXCR, storing one row per CDR3 protein. This sample has tens of thousands of distinct CDR3 sequences, with more than 10% found just once. Time point given: sample taken at primary tumor resection. Tumor, nontumor lung or frozen PBMC supplied whole RNA, sequenced without sorting. Samples were donated by 72 untreated early-stage non-small cell lung cancer patients.

This sample comprised PBMCs, obtained at surgery. V is TRBV20-1 and J is TRBJ1-5; D is unresolved. This receptor was taken from a male donor with early-stage non-small cell lung cancer. CDR3 loop: CSANQPDQPQHF. As DNA, the CDR3 is TGCAGTGCTAACCAGCCAGATCAGCCCCAGCATTTT.